The present T cell receptor (beta chain) was sequenced within a study of blood T cells in healthy people across ages. For the second PCR, which ran for 7 to 11 cycles, a sample-barcoded 5' primer and a J-beta primer mix were used. A single record per CDR3 protein comes from TCRdb applying MiXCR to the 5' RACE reads. The table lists some 1.4 million distinct CDR3 sequences, about 43% of them singletons. The ends lost 1 base at V and 4 bases at J; junction bases unmatched: 18. The CDR3 runs to 19 residues. The germline V gene has CDR1 DFQATT and CDR2 SNEGSKA (reference sequence). With regard to this clonotype: Its matching antigen is unknown.

Whole-study results and caveats: When set beside aged donors, long-lived donors presented more naive CD4+ cells and higher diversity.

The clonotype comes from a woman between 18 and 29 years old in good health. The chain couples TRBV20-1 to TRBJ2-3; TRBD2 aligns across 9 bases. Sample: blood. Here the CDR3 reads CSARVGLAGSLSVPDTQYF. The CDR3 bases are TGCAGTGCTAGAGTGGGGCTAGCGGGATCATTGTCAGTCCCAGATACGCAGTATTTT.